This T cell receptor beta chain was obtained from a study of T cells in Graves' hyperthyroidism and ophthalmopathy (dated by TCRdb to the late 2010s). About the full investigation: Peripheral blood was sampled at the time of initial diagnosis, prior to any treatment. To identify distinguishing TCR V-J signatures, a discovery cohort of around 100 patients was used, comprising 43 with Graves' ophthalmopathy and around 57 with stable Graves' hyperthyroidism. An independent validation cohort of under 20 hyperthyroidism patients and some 15 patients who later progressed to ophthalmopathy tested prospective prediction of ophthalmopathy. The roughly 91 discovery patients were randomly divided into training and test sets at a 7:3 ratio. In about 6 Graves' hyperthyroidism patients, the study also compared T-cell repertoires from thyroid tissue with T-cell repertoires from blood. After sampling, hyperthyroidism patients received methimazole starting at 30 mg daily, and ophthalmopathy patients received high-dose intravenous methylprednisolone. The paper describes TCR Vbeta CDR3 sequencing of 120 to 150 peripheral blood samples, made up of roughly 45 ophthalmopathy patients, approximately 73 hyperthyroidism patients and about 17 progressor patients.

Ten or more counts support this clonotype. Its antigen is unknown. The record has no base qualities; no much larger clone is one base away. CDR1 and CDR2, looked up from the germline V gene, are MNHNS and SASEGT. V loses 6 bases of germline sequence and J loses 6 bases, and the interval between the two ends is 18 bases. The CDR3 contains 15 residues, cysteine and phenylalanine counted. The read is trimmed to its CDR3 DNA, 45 bases read in frame from base 1. Stable Graves' hyperthyroidism was defined as no progression to ophthalmopathy during 18 months of follow-up. Hyperthyroidism patients were newly diagnosed, had a disease duration of under 2 months, and were aged 18 to 65 years. Exclusion was applied to patients with uncontrolled infections, other autoimmune diseases, pregnancy or lactation. Diagnoses were established on the basis of clinical symptoms, serum thyroxine and TRAb, thyroid ultrasound, and orbital computed tomography. PBMCs were separated from approximately 10 ml of fresh peripheral blood using Ficoll-Paque density gradient centrifugation. Trizol reagent was used to extract total RNA, and RNA quality was then checked on an Agilent 2100 Bioanalyzer.

Paper-wide results and their limitations: In validation, progression to ophthalmopathy was predicted by the model with more than 65% sensitivity and roughly 76% specificity, a median of about 6.8 months before onset. A model built on a 13 V-J signature distinguished ophthalmopathy from stable hyperthyroidism, reaching 85% to 90% sensitivity and under 84% specificity in cross-validation and 80%/75% in testing. Most expanded thyroid clonotypes (frequency above 0.001) were also detected in blood, a finding suggesting that blood repertoires may reflect thyroid immune responses. No statistical method was used to fix the sample size in advance, and group allocation was not hidden from the investigators.

Amplification of TCR beta CDR3 regions was carried out from RNA transcripts. For the first round of RT-PCR on the TCR CDR3, the HTBI primer set was used together with the Qiagen OneStep RT-PCR kit. The libraries were constructed in a second round of multiplex PCR and then size-selected and purified. Sequencing of the libraries was done on an Illumina HiSeq2000 using paired-end 100 bp reads. The authors' analysis ran thus. SOAPnuke was used to process the raw data, with reads discarded if the reads contained adapters or uncalled bases, had a mean Phred below 15, or lacked an exact constant-primer or identifier match. High-quality paired reads were merged with COPE v1.2.5, and unique nucleotide sequences were defined as clonotypes. MiTCR v1.1 was used to align the clonotypes against IMGT TRBV, TRBD and TRBJ reference segments. The analysis was restricted to V-J combinations with a frequency above 0.0001, which together covered approximately 99% of the repertoires. The TCS score was defined as F50 (clonal expansion) divided by E x V (chaos), with BLOSUM62-based TCRdist calculated between CDR3 peptides within each V-J. Welch's t-statistics and random forest reduced fewer than 550 V-J features to roughly 13, which were used in a naive Bayes classifier (R e1071). TCRdb reran the public reads through fastp at Q25 and MiXCR, keeping productive beta chains. Here each entry gathers all rows of one CDR3 protein and keeps the most common genes and DNA. In this record, the V and J calls reflect TCRdb's handling and not the investigators' own analysis. Counted in this sample were some 510,000 distinct CDR3 sequences; under 25% of them appeared once. About 25% of the sample belongs to the ten largest clones.

The sequenced sample was blood. The receptor's source is a man younger than 35 with Graves' hyperthyroidism. The rearranged segments are TRBV6-1 and TRBJ1-5; the D gene is possibly TRBD1, with 5 bases matching. The CDR3 region reads CASSQDQGWRQPQHF. The DNA is TGTGCCAGCAGCCAAGACCAGGGATGGCGTCAGCCCCAGCATTTT.